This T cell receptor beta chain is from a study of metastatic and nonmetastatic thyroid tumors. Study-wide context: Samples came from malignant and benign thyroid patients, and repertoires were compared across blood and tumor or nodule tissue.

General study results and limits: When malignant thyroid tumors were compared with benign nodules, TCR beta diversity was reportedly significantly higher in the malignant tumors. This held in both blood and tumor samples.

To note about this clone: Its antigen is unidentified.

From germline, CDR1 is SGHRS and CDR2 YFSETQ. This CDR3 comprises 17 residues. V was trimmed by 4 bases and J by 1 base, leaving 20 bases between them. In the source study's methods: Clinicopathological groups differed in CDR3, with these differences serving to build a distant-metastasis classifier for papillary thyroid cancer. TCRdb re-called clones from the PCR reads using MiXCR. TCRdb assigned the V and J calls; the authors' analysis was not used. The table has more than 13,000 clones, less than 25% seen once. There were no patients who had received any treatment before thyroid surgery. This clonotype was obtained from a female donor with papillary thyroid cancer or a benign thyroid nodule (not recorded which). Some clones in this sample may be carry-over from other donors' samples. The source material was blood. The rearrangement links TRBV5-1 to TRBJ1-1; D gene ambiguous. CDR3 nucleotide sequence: TGCGCCAGCAGCCGAACGGTAGGAGGTATTCAGAACACTGAAGCTTTCTTT. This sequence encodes CASSRTVGGIQNTEAFF.